This TCR beta chain comes out of a study of OX40 agonist ivuxolimab in advanced cancers. The overall study: Ivuxolimab is an agonistic anti-OX40 (CD134) antibody, and patients were treated with it. Mean age around 64 years, range roughly 20 to 85; 82.7% male.

Data came from immunoSEQ multiplex PCR; TCRdb stores just in-frame clones and leaves some out. The sample holds tens of thousands of clones, about 89% seen once. Study-wide results and limits: The 0.1-3.0 mg/kg partial responders had among the lowest clonal expansion.

Comment on this clone: What it recognizes is unknown.

This CDR3 is 15 amino acids long. Germline CDR1 reads SQVTM; CDR2 reads ANQGSEA. V dropped 4 bases and J dropped 4; count of bases not matched to a gene: 11. This TCR came from an adult with an advanced solid tumor such as melanoma, head and neck, liver or kidney cancer. The specimen comprised CD4+ or CD8+ T cells sorted from blood, sampled in a trial of the OX40 agonist ivuxolimab. The chain carries TRBV29-1 and TRBJ2-3, with 7 bases lining up with TRBD1. CDR3 coding DNA: TGCAGCGTTGGGGGCAGACAGGGAGTTGCAGATACGCAGTATTTT. Amino acids: CSVGGRQGVADTQYF.